The 17 T cell receptor beta chains below were found in one sample sequenced in a study of cytomegalovirus exposure and HLA in healthy donors. The PCR had 60 Vbeta and 13 Jbeta primers. Repertoires were generated with immunoSEQ multiplex PCR, while TCRdb's copy carries only in-frame clones and drops some. The sample records 200,000 to 250,000 clones, more than 70% being singletons. The sample comprised PBMCs. The receptors were gathered from a human donor in good health.

CDR3 bases: TGTGCCAGCAGCTTGGACTCAACAAATTTCCACAATGAGCAGTTCTTC. It specifies CASSLDSTNFHNEQFF. The chain has TRBV7-9 and TRBJ2-1; possibly TRBD2 for D (5 bases). The CDR3 totals 16 residues. Germline CDR1 is SEHNR and CDR2 is FQNEAQ (reference sequence). Trimming removed 3 bases from V and 5 bases from J, with 17 bases in between.

The chain uses TRBV7-9 and TRBJ2-3, with D unresolved. Germline CDR1 SEHNR, CDR2 FQNEAQ (reference sequence). The V and J ends lost 4 bases and 1 base respectively, with 3 bases between them. This CDR3 has 12 residues. DNA of the CDR3: TGTGCCAGCAGCTCTGGCACAGATACGCAGTATTTT. This codes for CASSSGTDTQYF.

This clone was counted once. The genes are TRBV20-1 and TRBJ2-7; D is perhaps TRBD1 (5 bases). The V end was cut by 5 bases, the J end by 10 bases, with 12 bases between. Germline lookup yields CDR1 DFQATT and CDR2 SNEGSKA (reference sequence). The CDR3 contains 10 residues. The CDR3 bases are TGCAGTGCTGCCAGGGATCGCCAGTACTTC. Protein product: CSAARDRQYF.

V is TRBV7-8 and J is TRBJ2-2; 8 bases line up with TRBD2. The V gene's germline CDR1 is SGHVS and CDR2 FQNEAQ. Trimming cost V 5 bases and J 6 bases; bases outside gene matches: 14. The CDR3 sequence is 17 residues long. This CDR3 is CASSRGGAGERAGELFF. The CDR3 DNA reads TGTGCCAGCAGCCGGGGGGGAGCGGGGGAGAGGGCCGGGGAGCTGTTTTTT.

The chain carries TRBV2 and TRBJ2-5; tentative D call: TRBD1 (5 bases). This CDR3 region has 15 residues. CDR1 and CDR2 (germline): SNHLY, FYNNEI. The germline V and J ends were trimmed by 1 base and 7 bases, with 16 bases remaining between them. The CDR3 sequence is CASSEVRVRASTQYF. Here the CDR3 DNA reads TGTGCCAGCAGTGAAGTCCGCGTCAGGGCCTCGACCCAGTACTTC. The full variable domain, in which reference TRBV2 and TRBJ2-5 provide the parts outside the CDR3, is EPEVTQTPSHQVTQMGQEVILRCVPISNHLYFYWYRQILGQKVEFLVSFYNNEISEKSEIFDDQFSVERPDGSNFTLKIRSTKLEDSAMYFCASSEVRVRASTQYFGPGTRLLVL.

This sequence joins TRBV28 and TRBJ2-1; TRBD1 agrees at 7 bases. J was trimmed by 2 bases and V by 6 bases; bases with no gene match: 10. Per the germline V gene, CDR1 is MDHEN and CDR2 is SYDVKM. The CDR3 consists of 16 residues. The chain's CDR3 is CASSPPGTVTYNEQFF. The CDR3 DNA reads as TGTGCCAGCAGCCCTCCGGGGACAGTAACCTACAATGAGCAGTTCTTC.

The V call is TRBV19, the J call TRBJ2-7, with 9 bases lining up with TRBD1. The CDR3 loop spans 13 amino acids. Germline trimming cut 6 bases from V and 2 bases from J; bases unmatched to any gene: 2. The V gene's germline CDR1 is LNHDA and CDR2 SQIVND (reference sequence). This CDR3 is CASSRDRAYEQYF. The CDR3 bases are TGTGCCAGTAGCCGGGACAGGGCCTACGAGCAGTACTTC.

The V call is TRBV7-2, the J call TRBJ2-7; 7 nucleotides line up with TRBD2. V lost 3 bases, J lost 0 bases, and 17 bases stayed unmatched. CDR3 size: 19 residues. Germline CDR1 reads SGHTA; CDR2 reads FQGNSA. CDR3 sequence: CASSFHFGRSGISSYEQYF. The CDR3 DNA is TGTGCCAGCAGCTTCCATTTCGGCCGAAGCGGGATTAGCTCCTACGAGCAGTACTTC.

The chain joins TRBV11-2 to TRBJ2-2; D remains unclear. Trimming removed 1 base from V and 6 bases from J, with 9 bases in between. Germline-derived CDR1 and CDR2 are SGHAT and FQNNGV. The CDR3 length is 14 residues. The CDR3 sequence: CASSLGRSAGELFF. For the CDR3, the DNA is TGTGCCAGCAGCTTAGGGCGCAGCGCCGGGGAGCTGTTTTTT.

This chain links TRBV2 with TRBJ1-2; perhaps TRBD1 as D (6 bases). Germline CDR1 is SNHLY and CDR2 is FYNNEI. There are 15 residues in the CDR3. V was clipped by 6 bases and J by 3 bases, with 17 bases between them. The CDR3 DNA sequence: TGTGCCAGCAGGAGCGGGACACTCCGGTACTATGGCTACACCTTC. Encoded protein: CASRSGTLRYYGYTF.

V and J are TRBV9 and TRBJ1-2, with 9 positions matching TRBD1. J lost 5 bases, V lost 1 base, and 12 bases had no gene match. The CDR3 has 17 residues. Germline V CDR1 and CDR2: SGDLS, YYNGEE. The CDR3 DNA is TGTGCCAGCAGCGTAATCGGCTCCCGGGACAGGGTTTATGGCTACACCTTC. Its protein is CASSVIGSRDRVYGYTF.

V usage is TRBV6-1 and J usage is TRBJ2-7; D possibly corresponds to TRBD2 (6 bases). The CDR3 consists of 15 residues. Looked up from germline, CDR1 is MNHNS and CDR2 is SASEGT. Trimming left V 4 bases short and J 0 bases short, with 13 bases between. CDR3 sequence: CASSVGGGSSYEQYF. The CDR3 nucleotides read TGTGCCAGCAGTGTCGGGGGAGGAAGCTCCTACGAGCAGTACTTC.

This chain joins TRBV18 and TRBJ2-7; no clear D. There are 16 residues in the CDR3. V dropped 3 bases and J dropped 3 bases, with 18 bases sitting between them. Germline-derived CDR1 and CDR2 are KGHSH and LQKENI. DNA of the CDR3: TGTGCCAGCTCACCGAGCCCCTCAGGAACCAGCTACGAGCAGTACTTC. Encoded protein: CASSPSPSGTSYEQYF.

Concerning this clone itself: The junction shows a germline mismatch at one end, possibly a read error. The chain employs TRBV7-9 and TRBJ2-7; D ambiguous. There are 14 residues in the CDR3. Looked up from germline, CDR1 is SEHNR and CDR2 is FQNEAQ (reference sequence). The CDR3 DNA is TGTTCCAGCAGCGCGCAAACCTCCGTTTACGAGCAGTACTTC. This codes for CSSSAQTSVYEQYF.

J is TRBJ2-6 and V is TRBV7-9; maybe TRBD1 (5 bases). Germline CDR1 reads SEHNR; CDR2 reads FQNEAQ (reference sequence). Trimming cost V 5 bases and J 2 bases, with 10 bases left between them. The CDR3 extends over 15 amino acids. The CDR3 region is CASSAGSAGANVLTF. CDR3 nucleotide sequence: TGTGCCAGCAGCGCAGGGTCCGCTGGGGCCAACGTCCTGACTTTC. Using reference TRBV7-9 and TRBJ2-6 for the parts outside the CDR3, the full variable domain is DTGVSQNPRHKITKRGQNVTFRCDPISEHNRLYWYRQTLGQGPEFLTYFQNEAQLEKSRLLSDRFSAERPKGSFSTLEIQRTEQGDSAMYLCASSAGSAGANVLTFGAGSRLTVL.

V gene TRBV10-3 combines with J gene TRBJ2-7, with TRBD1 matching 8 bases. CDR1 and CDR2 (germline): ENHRY, SYGVKD. The trim removed 4 bases at V and 11 bases at J, leaving 10 bases unmatched. The CDR3 consists of 13 residues. CDR3 residues: CAISGLLGQDKYF. The CDR3 DNA reads TGTGCCATCAGTGGCCTATTGGGACAGGATAAGTACTTC.

The V and J genes are TRBV28 and TRBJ2-7; 8 bases map to TRBD1. The CDR3 is made up of 14 amino acids. In germline, CDR1 is MDHEN, CDR2 SYDVKM. Unmatched junction bases numbered 5, after V lost 5 bases and J lost 2 bases. This chain's CDR3 is CASSGQGTPYEQYF. CDR3 sequence (DNA): TGTGCCAGCAGTGGACAGGGAACACCCTACGAGCAGTACTTC.